The 27 T cell receptor beta chains listed next were all sequenced from one sample in a study of T cell responses to AZD1222 COVID-19 vaccine. Assay used: immunoSEQ multiplex PCR; TCRdb lists only in-frame clones, some missing. This table holds 150,000 or so clones, just under 95% found once. The sequenced sample was peripheral blood, obtained on day 0 of AZD1222 vaccination. The receptors were sampled from an adult in good health.

This clone was seen only once. The rearrangement joins TRBV10-1 to TRBJ1-2; no clear D. From germline, CDR1 is WNHNN and CDR2 SYGVQD (reference sequence). Trimming took 6 bases from V and 4 from J, leaving 12 bases between them. CDR3 size: 13 residues. CDR3 sequence: CASSPTTRYGYTF. For the CDR3, the DNA is TGCGCCAGCAGCCCTACGACACGCTATGGCTACACCTTC.

This clone was found once. The chain joins TRBV15 to TRBJ1-1, with TRBD1 matching 7 bases. J lost 0 bases, V lost 1 base, and 5 bases had no gene match. The germline gives CDR1 LNHNV, CDR2 YYDKDF (reference sequence). The CDR3 consists of 16 residues. The CDR3 loop is CATSRGTGTVNTEAFF. The CDR3 nucleotides read TGTGCCACCAGCAGAGGAACCGGGACAGTGAACACTGAAGCTTTCTTT.

The chain links TRBV6-1 to TRBJ1-2; no firm D call. Per germline, CDR1 MNHNS and CDR2 SASEGT. The ends were cut back, 1 base at V and 7 bases at J, with 16 bases in the middle. CDR3 length: 15 residues. The CDR3 protein is CASSEGISGYAGYTF. CDR3 DNA sequence: TGTGCCAGCAGTGAAGGGATCTCGGGGTACGCTGGCTACACCTTC.

This clone was observed a few times. The rearrangement uses TRBV19 and TRBJ1-5, with 7 bases identical to TRBD1. After removal of 7 bases from V and 2 bases from J, the junction contained 14 bases not matched to a gene. The CDR3 consists of 17 residues. The germline V gene has CDR1 LNHDA and CDR2 SQIVND (reference sequence). The CDR3 is CASTIWGRGLGNQPQHF. CDR3 nucleotides: TGTGCCAGTACCATATGGGGGAGGGGGCTGGGCAATCAGCCCCAGCATTTT. Using reference TRBV19 and TRBJ1-5 for the parts outside the CDR3, the full variable domain is DGGITQSPKYLFRKEGQNVTLSCEQNLNHDAMYWYRQDPGQGLRLIYYSQIVNDFQKGDIAEGYSVSREKKESFPLTVTSAQKNPTAFYLCASTIWGRGLGNQPQHFGDGTRLSIL.

The chain combines TRBV6-4 with TRBJ2-2; 8 bases map to TRBD2. The V gene end was trimmed by 3 bases and the J gene end by 9 bases; junction bases not matched to a gene: 6. CDR1 MRHNA and CDR2 SNTAGT come from the germline V gene. There are 14 residues in the CDR3. The CDR3 nucleotides are TGTGCCAGCAGTGAAAGCGGGAGTGTGAGGGAGCTGTTTTTT. Its translation is CASSESGSVRELFF.

The chain combines TRBV3-1 (or the pseudogene TRBV3-2) with TRBJ1-5; 11 nucleotides line up with TRBD1. Unmatched junction bases numbered 12, after V lost 3 bases and J lost 14 bases. Germline lookup yields CDR1 LGHDT and CDR2 YNNKEL (reference sequence). The length of the CDR3 is 15 residues. The CDR3 region is CASSQGIGTGGTEHF. The CDR3 DNA reads TGTGCCAGCAGCCAGGGAATCGGGACAGGGGGAACGGAGCATTTT.

The chain employs TRBV4-2 and TRBJ1-1; a weak D match, TRBD1 (6 bases). V gave up 4 bases and J gave up 5 bases, with 20 bases separating them. The germline gives CDR1 LGHNA, CDR2 YNFKEQ. There are 16 residues in the CDR3. The CDR3 nucleotides are TGTGCCAGCAGCCGGGGGTGGAAGACAGACAGGACTGAAGCTTTCTTT. Translating it yields CASSRGWKTDRTEAFF.

The rearrangement joins TRBV30 to TRBJ2-4; 7 nucleotides agree with TRBD2. The CDR3 has 16 residues. The V gene end was trimmed by 0 bases and the J gene end by 2 bases; junction bases not matched to a gene: 7. Germline CDR1 reads GTSNPN; CDR2 reads SVGIG (reference sequence). The CDR3 DNA is TGTGCCTGGAGTGTGGAGCGGGGAGGGTCCAAAAACATTCAGTACTTC. Protein: CAWSVERGGSKNIQYF.

The chain joins TRBV6-2 or TRBV6-3 to TRBJ2-6; possible D gene TRBD2, 5 bases. Between the trimmed V and J ends, which lost 6 bases and 0 bases, there was a span of 15 bases. The CDR3 contains 17 residues. The V gene's germline CDR1 is MNHEY and CDR2 SVGEGT. The CDR3 here is CASSPQRRYSGANVLTF. The CDR3 coding sequence is TGTGCCAGCAGCCCCCAGAGGAGGTACTCTGGGGCCAACGTCCTGACTTTC.

The chain recombines TRBV28 with TRBJ1-3; D gene unclear. The CDR3 covers 13 residues. V lost 7 bases and J 5 bases, leaving 12 bases between the germline ends. Germline V gene lookup returns CDR1 MDHEN and CDR2 SYDVKM. The CDR3 coding sequence is TGTGCCAGCACCTACGGGGTGCGAAACACCATATATTTT. Translating it yields CASTYGVRNTIYF.

This clone was observed once. The rearrangement links TRBV5-1 to TRBJ1-4; D is possibly TRBD1 (5 bases). The CDR3 runs to 15 residues. Germline V gene data show CDR1 as SGHRS and CDR2 as YFSETQ. The V end was cut by 4 bases, the J end by 5 bases, with 15 bases between. The CDR3 loop reads CASSPQGAENEKLFF. DNA for the CDR3: TGCGCCAGCAGCCCTCAAGGGGCAGAAAATGAAAAACTGTTTTTT. Complete variable domain (other parts from reference TRBV5-1 and TRBJ1-4): KAGVTQTPRYLIKTRGQQVTLSCSPISGHRSVSWYQQTPGQGLQFLFEYFSETQRNKGNFPGRFSGRQFSNSRSEMNVSTLELGDSALYLCASSPQGAENEKLFFGSGTQLSVL.

V gene TRBV7-9 combines with J gene TRBJ2-7; TRBD2 is a possible D gene (7 bases). The CDR3 is 16 residues long. The V end lost 6 bases, the J end lost 5 bases, and 23 bases lay between the germline ends. Germline CDR1 reads SEHNR; CDR2 reads FQNEAQ (reference sequence). In DNA form, the CDR3 reads TGTGCCAGCAGTTCCTTTTCTAGCGGCGGGGGCCACGAGCAGTACTTC. This encodes CASSSFSSGGGHEQYF.

The chain joins TRBV5-4 to TRBJ2-2; D is perhaps TRBD2 (5 bases). The CDR3 loop spans 16 amino acids. V was shortened by 3 bases and J by 1 base, with 13 bases between the two germline ends. Germline assignment: CDR1 SGHNT and CDR2 YYREEE (reference sequence). The CDR3 loop reads CASSSDYSVNTGELFF. CDR3 nucleotide sequence: TGTGCCAGCAGCTCTGACTATTCCGTGAACACCGGGGAGCTGTTTTTT.

The V call is TRBV27, the J call TRBJ1-2; D call uncertain. The germline CDR1 and CDR2 sequences are MNHEY and SMNVEV (reference sequence). V dropped 0 bases and J dropped 5 bases, with 13 bases sitting between them. The CDR3 covers 15 residues. The CDR3 spells CASSLSPGRPYGYTF. Written as DNA, the CDR3 is TGTGCCAGCAGTTTATCTCCCGGACGTCCATATGGCTACACCTTC.

The chain combines TRBV7-9 with TRBJ1-6; D is uncertain. V lost 1 base and J lost 9, with 13 bases in between. CDR1 is SEHNR and CDR2 is FQNEAQ in the germline V gene (reference sequence). This CDR3 is built from 15 residues. The chain's CDR3 is CASSLESAQASPLHF. The CDR3, as DNA: TGTGCCAGCAGCTTAGAGTCGGCCCAGGCTTCACCCCTCCACTTT.

The CDR3 loop is CASGAGGPYGYTF. In nucleotides, the CDR3 is TGTGCCAGTGGGGCGGGCGGCCCCTATGGCTACACCTTC. The rearrangement links TRBV19 to TRBJ1-2; maybe TRBD1 (5 bases). Germline CDR1 is LNHDA and CDR2 is SQIVND (reference sequence). The CDR3 totals 13 residues. V lost 8 bases to trimming and J lost 4 bases, with 14 bases between them. Full variable domain (missing parts from reference TRBV19 and TRBJ1-2): DGGITQSPKYLFRKEGQNVTLSCEQNLNHDAMYWYRQDPGQGLRLIYYSQIVNDFQKGDIAEGYSVSREKKESFPLTVTSAQKNPTAFYLCASGAGGPYGYTFGSGTRLTVV.

The genes are TRBV10-1 and TRBJ1-2; D is unclear. The CDR3 contains 16 residues. Per germline, CDR1 WNHNN and CDR2 SYGVQD (reference sequence). V was clipped by 8 bases and J by 8 bases, with 27 bases between them. This chain's CDR3 is CASPPWKRRNPLGYTF. As DNA, the CDR3 is TGCGCCAGCCCCCCTTGGAAACGGAGAAATCCTCTCGGCTACACCTTC.

This clone was picked up a small number of times. The chain recombines TRBV24-1 with TRBJ2-7; no firm D call. The length of the CDR3 is 11 residues. Germline V gives CDR1 KGHDR, CDR2 SFDVKD. Trimming shortened V by 1 base and J by 5 bases, and 2 bases separated the two germline ends. The CDR3: CATSDLNEQYF. As DNA, the CDR3 is TGTGCCACCAGTGATTTAAACGAGCAGTACTTC.

The J gene is TRBJ1-1, the V gene TRBV2, with 9 bases fitting TRBD1. The germline CDR1 and CDR2 sequences are SNHLY and FYNNEI. The CDR3 sequence is 12 residues long. Unmatched junction bases numbered 3, after V lost 6 bases and J lost 7 bases. Here the CDR3 reads CASRLDRGEAFF. CDR3 DNA: TGTGCCAGCAGATTGGACAGGGGTGAAGCTTTCTTT.

V gene TRBV30 combines with J gene TRBJ1-5; 7 positions agree with TRBD1. V shed 2 bases and J 5 bases; nucleotides not matched to a gene: 15. The germline CDR1 and CDR2 sequences are GTSNPN and SVGIG (reference sequence). There are 17 residues in the CDR3. Here the CDR3 reads CAWSKATGWGADQPQHF. CDR3 in DNA: TGTGCCTGGAGTAAGGCGACAGGGTGGGGAGCTGATCAGCCCCAGCATTTT.

The chain employs TRBV5-5 and TRBJ1-1; D unclear. Germline CDR1 reads SGHKS; CDR2 reads YYEKEE (reference sequence). This CDR3 contains 15 residues. The V end was cut by 2 bases, the J end by 0 bases, with 11 bases between. The CDR3: CASSFTVDMNTEAFF. DNA of the CDR3: TGTGCCAGCAGCTTTACAGTAGACATGAACACTGAAGCTTTCTTT.

This clone was counted a single time. This rearrangement joins TRBV15 to TRBJ1-4, with D possibly being TRBD1 (5 bases). Germline assignment: CDR1 LNHNV and CDR2 YYDKDF (reference sequence). V was clipped by 0 bases and J by 8 bases, with 16 bases between them. There are 16 residues in the CDR3. The CDR3 sequence is CATSRDPGGSGEKLFF. CDR3 sequence (DNA): TGTGCCACCAGCAGAGATCCGGGGGGAAGTGGAGAAAAACTGTTTTTT.

To note about this clone: A junction end diverges from the germline sequence, so it may reflect a read error. This chain joins TRBV7-7 and TRBJ2-1; tentative D call: TRBD2 (6 bases). This CDR3 spans 17 amino acids. CDR1 SSHAT and CDR2 FNYEAQ come from the germline V gene (reference sequence). CDR3 protein: CASSPGGSSPSYNEQFF. CDR3 in DNA: TGTGCTAGCAGCCCCGGGGGTAGCTCACCATCCTACAATGAGCAGTTCTTC.

This clone has just a few counts. The chain recombines TRBV4-1 with TRBJ2-7; 11 positions match TRBD1. V lost 0 bases and J lost 3; bases outside the gene matches: 4. Germline CDR1 is MGHRA and CDR2 is YSYEKL. This CDR3 has 16 residues. The CDR3 is CASSQDKGTGGYEQYF. The CDR3 DNA reads TGCGCCAGCAGCCAAGACAAAGGGACAGGGGGCTACGAGCAGTACTTC.

This clone appeared once. The chain links TRBV2 to TRBJ2-2, with 7 bases fitting TRBD1. Per the germline V gene, CDR1 is SNHLY and CDR2 is FYNNEI. The junction had 6 bases not matched to a gene; V was cut back by 6 bases and J by 5 bases. CDR3 size: 14 residues. The CDR3 protein is CASRRQGVTGELFF. CDR3 nucleotides: TGTGCCAGCAGGCGGCAGGGGGTTACCGGGGAGCTGTTTTTT.

CDR3 sequence reads: CASSIGVAGNTIYF. The CDR3, as DNA: TGTGCCAGCTCTATTGGGGTTGCTGGAAACACCATATATTTT. The chain recombines TRBV19 with TRBJ1-3; no firm D call. The CDR3 covers 14 residues. V was clipped by 9 bases and J by 2 bases, with 14 bases between them. CDR1 and CDR2 from the germline V gene are LNHDA and SQIVND (reference sequence).

The chain carries TRBV7-9 and TRBJ1-1, with TRBD1 matching 7 bases. Trimming cost V 1 base and J 4 bases; bases outside gene matches: 6. This CDR3 has 15 amino acids. The germline V gene encodes CDR1 SEHNR and CDR2 FQNEAQ (reference sequence). The CDR3: CASSLGNRGGTEAFF. CDR3 in DNA: TGTGCCAGCAGCTTAGGGAACAGGGGAGGCACTGAAGCTTTCTTT.